This T cell receptor (beta chain) was identified during a study of T cells after yellow fever vaccination. Regarding the study as a whole: Subsequent booster samples again held most clones from primary vaccination (96% CD4, roughly 88% CD8).

This clonotype was observed at least ten times. Its antigen remains unidentified. A universal primer site and UMIs were added as TCR cDNA was made by 5'RACE template switching. TCRdb reprocessed the 5' RACE reads via MiXCR and lists one record per CDR3 protein. The repertoire includes some 29,000 distinct CDR3 sequences, over 4.5% of them detected once, and about 41% sits in the top ten. The CDR3 spans 16 residues. V lost 6 bases to trimming and J lost 0 bases; unmatched junction nucleotides: 3. The receptor was derived from a man younger than 40 who received the YFV17D yellow fever vaccine. The chain uses TRBV12-3 or TRBV12-4 and TRBJ2-3; 13 bases are a match to TRBD2. This sample comprised CD8+ T cells sorted from PBMCs, obtained 10 days after the yellow fever booster vaccination. This chain's CDR3 is CASSTTSGGSTDTQYF. The DNA of the CDR3 is TGTGCCAGCAGCACGACTAGCGGGGGGAGCACAGATACGCAGTATTTT.